This T cell receptor (beta chain) appears in the sequencing data of a study of blood T cell repertoires in COVID-19. Turning to the study itself: COVID-19 samples collected from the United States, Italy and Spain covered acute and convalescent phases.

Measured with immunoSEQ multiplex PCR; TCRdb has only the in-frame clones, and not every one. The data show hundreds of thousands of clones, approximately 91% seen once. J gave up 1 base and V 6 bases, and 8 bases lay outside the gene matches. Germline V gives CDR1 SQVTM, CDR2 ANQGSEA. The CDR3 is 15 amino acids. The clonotype comes from a woman aged 40 to 50 with acute COVID-19. The chain links TRBV29-1 to TRBJ1-1; TRBD1 matches 10 bases. Sequencing was carried out using PBMCs or T cells enriched from blood (not recorded which). The CDR3 DNA reads as TGCAGCGTGGACAGGACAGGGGGAGAGAACACTGAAGCTTTCTTT. It codes for CSVDRTGGENTEAFF. Filled out from reference TRBV29-1 and TRBJ1-1, the complete variable domain reads SAVISQKPSRDICQRGTSLTIQCQVDSQVTMMFWYRQQPGQSLTLIATANQGSEATYESGFVIDKFPISRPNLTFSTLTVSNMSPEDSSIYLCSVDRTGGENTEAFFGQGTRLTVV.